These T cell receptor beta chains were read from a single sample in a study of early T cells in non-severe SARS-CoV-2 infection. MiXCR, applied by TCRdb to the 5' RACE reads, yields one record per CDR3 protein. The sample carries about 25,000 distinct CDR3 sequences, approximately 4% recorded once. Input material: whole blood. These receptors all stem from an adult who was a healthcare worker with PCR-confirmed SARS-CoV-2 infection or an uninfected control (not recorded which). CDR3s include the opening cysteine and the closing phenylalanine or tryptophan. Each record gives: V gene, D gene, clone size, J gene, CDR3 DNA, CDR3 protein. D genes are given only for firm matches. Only some rows state a clone size, as once, few, many or a class for expanded clones.

>TRBV20-1|TRBD2|many|TRBJ2-7
TGCAGTGCTAGAGCCGTCGGCCTAGCGGGAGGCGAGCAGTACTTC
CSARAVGLAGGEQYF
>TRBV3-1|TRBD2|many|TRBJ2-1
TGTGCCAGCAGCCCCGGGACTAGCGGGAGGTACAATGAGCAGTTCTTC
CASSPGTSGRYNEQFF
>TRBV6-5|-|many|TRBJ1-1
TGTGCCAGCAGTTACGGGTCTAACACTGAAGCTTTCTTT
CASSYGSNTEAFF
>TRBV12-3/TRBV12-4|TRBD1|-|TRBJ2-2
TGTGCCAGCAGTCCACCACAGGGGGCGGCCGGGGAGCTGTTTTTT
CASSPPQGAAGELFF
>TRBV9|TRBD2|medium-sized|TRBJ2-1
TGTGCCAGCAGCCTAGGGACTAGCGGGAGTAGTAGCTACAATGAGCAGTTCTTC
CASSLGTSGSSSYNEQFF
>TRBV4-2|-|many|TRBJ1-5
TGTGCCAGCAGCCAAGAAAACTATAGCAATCAGCCCCAGCATTTT
CASSQENYSNQPQHF
>TRBV18|-|many|TRBJ2-1
TGTGCCAGCTCACCAGGGGCCTCCAATGAGCAGTTCTTC
CASSPGASNEQFF
>TRBV20-1|-|many|TRBJ2-1
TGCAGTGCTGGGCTAGACTACTACAATGAGCAGTTCTTC
CSAGLDYYNEQFF
>TRBV19|-|many|TRBJ1-5
TGTGCCAGTAAAAACAGGGACAATCAGCCCCAGCATTTT
CASKNRDNQPQHF
>TRBV6-6|-|many|TRBJ1-5
TGTGCCAGCACCCAGAGTAATCAGCCCCAGCATTTT
CASTQSNQPQHF
>TRBV12-3/TRBV12-4|TRBD1|-|TRBJ1-2
TGTGCCAGCAGCCCGACAGGGCCTAACTATGGCTACACCTTC
CASSPTGPNYGYTF
>TRBV29-1|-|many|TRBJ2-2
TGCAGCGTTGAATCTCCCGGGACACCACTCACCGGGGAGCTGTTTTTT
CSVESPGTPLTGELFF
>TRBV5-1|TRBD2|-|TRBJ2-1
TGCGCCAGCAGCTTGGGACTAGCGGGAGGGAATGAGCAGTTCTTC
CASSLGLAGGNEQFF
>TRBV5-1|TRBD1|many|TRBJ1-5
TGCGCCAGCAGCCAGGGGACAGATAGCAATCAGCCCCAGCATTTT
CASSQGTDSNQPQHF
>TRBV20-1|-|many|TRBJ1-1
TGCAGTGGAGGGGGGACACGCACTGAAGCTTTCTTT
CSGGGTRTEAFF
>TRBV27|TRBD1|many|TRBJ1-6
TGTGCCAGCAGTCCGCGAAAACAGGGGATTAGCTTTTCACCCCTCCACTTT
CASSPRKQGISFSPLHF
>TRBV5-1|-|-|TRBJ1-5
TGCGCCAGCAGCTTCCAGCCCAATCAGCCCCAGCATTTT
CASSFQPNQPQHF
>TRBV2|-|-|TRBJ1-2
TGTGCCAGCAGTGGAGCGGCAGGGGCGGGAGGCTACACCTTC
CASSGAAGAGGYTF
>TRBV10-3|-|many|TRBJ1-4
TGTGCCATCAGTGAGAGAAGGGTTCAGTCAACTAATGAAAAACTGTTTTTT
CAISERRVQSTNEKLFF
>TRBV10-2|-|many|TRBJ1-1
TGCGCCAGCAGTGAACAGGGAGTCCTATCTGAAGCTTTCTTT
CASSEQGVLSEAFF
>TRBV7-9|-|many|TRBJ2-6
TGTGCCAGCAGCAGGGACGGCGAGCGGGGGGCCAACGTCCTGACTTTC
CASSRDGERGANVLTF
>TRBV2|TRBD2|-|TRBJ2-1
TGTGCCAGCAGTTCTAGACTAGCGGGAGACAGTGAGCAGTTCTTC
CASSSRLAGDSEQFF
>TRBV5-1|TRBD2|many|TRBJ2-1
TGCGCCAGCAGCTGGACTAGCGGGAGGCATTCTGAGCAGTTCTTC
CASSWTSGRHSEQFF
>TRBV3-1|-|few|TRBJ1-1
TGTGCCAGCAGCCATAATTCCAACACTGAAGCTTTCTTT
CASSHNSNTEAFF
>TRBV29-1|TRBD2|many|TRBJ2-7
TGCAGCGTGAGGACTAGCGGGAGAGACGAGCAGTACTTC
CSVRTSGRDEQYF